The sequence of this TCR beta chain was determined in a study of blood T cell repertoires in COVID-19. Assay: immunoSEQ multiplex PCR; the TCRdb copy retains only in-frame clones and omits some. The sample holds roughly 250,000 clones, approximately 90% seen once. V was pared by 5 bases and J by 2 bases, with 11 bases of the junction left unmatched. Germline lookup yields CDR1 SGHVS and CDR2 FQNEAQ. The CDR3 loop spans 16 amino acids. This clonotype was obtained from a woman between 18 and 29 years old who had recovered from COVID-19. The genes are TRBV7-8 and TRBJ1-1; TRBD1 agrees at 7 bases. Sequences were obtained from PBMCs or T cells enriched from blood (not recorded which). In nucleotides, the CDR3 is TGTGCCAGCAGCCCTCAATCAGGGGGAGATAACACTGAAGCTTTCTTT. It yields the protein CASSPQSGGDNTEAFF.